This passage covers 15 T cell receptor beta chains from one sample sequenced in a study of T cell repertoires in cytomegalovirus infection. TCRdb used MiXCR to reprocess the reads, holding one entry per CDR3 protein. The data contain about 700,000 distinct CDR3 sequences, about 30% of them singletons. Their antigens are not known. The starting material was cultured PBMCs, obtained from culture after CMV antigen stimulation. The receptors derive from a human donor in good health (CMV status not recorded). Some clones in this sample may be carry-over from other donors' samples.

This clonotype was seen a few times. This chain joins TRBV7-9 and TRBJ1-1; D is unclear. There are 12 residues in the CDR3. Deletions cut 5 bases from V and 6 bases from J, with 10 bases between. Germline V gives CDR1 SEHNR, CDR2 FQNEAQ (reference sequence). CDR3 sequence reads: CASSPWIAEAFF. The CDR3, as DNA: TGTGCCAGCAGCCCCTGGATTGCTGAAGCTTTCTTT.

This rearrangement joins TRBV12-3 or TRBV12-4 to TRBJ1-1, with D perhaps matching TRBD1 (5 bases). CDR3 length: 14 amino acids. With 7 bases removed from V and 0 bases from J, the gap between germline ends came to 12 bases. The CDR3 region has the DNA TGTGCCAGCAAACGACAGCTAATGAACACTGAAGCTTTCTTT. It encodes CASKRQLMNTEAFF.

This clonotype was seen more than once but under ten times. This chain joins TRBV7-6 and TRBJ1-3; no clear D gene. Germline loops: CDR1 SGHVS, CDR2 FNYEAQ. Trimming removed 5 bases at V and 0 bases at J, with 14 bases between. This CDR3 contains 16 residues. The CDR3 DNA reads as TGTGCCAGCAGCACTGGTACCTGGACCTCTGGAAACACCATATATTTT. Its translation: CASSTGTWTSGNTIYF.

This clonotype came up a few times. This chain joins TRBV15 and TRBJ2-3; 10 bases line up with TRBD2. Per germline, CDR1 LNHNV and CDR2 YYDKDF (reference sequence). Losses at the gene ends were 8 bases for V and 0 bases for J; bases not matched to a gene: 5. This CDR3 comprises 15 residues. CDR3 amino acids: CATRATSGSTDTQYF. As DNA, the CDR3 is TGTGCCACCCGCGCGACTAGCGGGAGCACAGATACGCAGTATTTT.

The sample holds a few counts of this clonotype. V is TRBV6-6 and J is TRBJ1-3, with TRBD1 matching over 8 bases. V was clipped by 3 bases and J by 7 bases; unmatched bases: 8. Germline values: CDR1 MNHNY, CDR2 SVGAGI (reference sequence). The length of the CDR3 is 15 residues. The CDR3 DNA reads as TGTGCCAGCAGTTATATGCCCAGGGGGCAGAACACCATATATTTT. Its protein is CASSYMPRGQNTIYF.

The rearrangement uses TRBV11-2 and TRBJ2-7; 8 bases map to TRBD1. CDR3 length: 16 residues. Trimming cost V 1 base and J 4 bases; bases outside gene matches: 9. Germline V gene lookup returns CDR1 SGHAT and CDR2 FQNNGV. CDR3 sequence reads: CASSLGRGTGLYEQYF. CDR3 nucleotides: TGTGCCAGCAGCTTAGGACGCGGGACAGGTTTGTACGAGCAGTACTTC. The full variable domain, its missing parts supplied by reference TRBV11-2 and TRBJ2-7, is EAGVAQSPRYKIIEKRQSVAFWCNPISGHATLYWYQQILGQGPKLLIQFQNNGVVDDSQLPKDRFSAERLKGVDSTLKIQPAKLEDSAVYLCASSLGRGTGLYEQYFGPGTRLTVT.

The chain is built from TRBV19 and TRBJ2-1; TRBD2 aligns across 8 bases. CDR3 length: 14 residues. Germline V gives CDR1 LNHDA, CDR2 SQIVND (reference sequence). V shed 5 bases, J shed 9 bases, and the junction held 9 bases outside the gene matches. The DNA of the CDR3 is TGTGCCAGTAGTTCGGCGGGGGGATATATTGAGCAGTTCTTC. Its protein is CASSSAGGYIEQFF.

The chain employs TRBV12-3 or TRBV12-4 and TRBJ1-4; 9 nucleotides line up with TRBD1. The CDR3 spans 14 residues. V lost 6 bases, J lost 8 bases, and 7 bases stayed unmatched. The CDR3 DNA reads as TGTGCCAGCAGGACAGGGGGGGTGGGGGAAAAACTGTTTTTT. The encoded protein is CASRTGGVGEKLFF.

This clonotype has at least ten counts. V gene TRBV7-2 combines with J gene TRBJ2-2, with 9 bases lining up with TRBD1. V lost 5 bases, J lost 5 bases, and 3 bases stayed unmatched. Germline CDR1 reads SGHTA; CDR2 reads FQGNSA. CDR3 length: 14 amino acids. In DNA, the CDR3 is TGTGCCAGCAGCGCAGACAGGGGGACCGGGGAGCTGTTTTTT. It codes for CASSADRGTGELFF.

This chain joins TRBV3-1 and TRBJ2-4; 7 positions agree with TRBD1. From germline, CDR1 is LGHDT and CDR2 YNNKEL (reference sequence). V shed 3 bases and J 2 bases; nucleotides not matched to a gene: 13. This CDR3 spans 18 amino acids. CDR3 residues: CASSHGMDRRRTKNIQYF. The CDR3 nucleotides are TGTGCCAGCAGCCACGGAATGGACAGGCGAAGGACCAAAAACATTCAGTACTTC.

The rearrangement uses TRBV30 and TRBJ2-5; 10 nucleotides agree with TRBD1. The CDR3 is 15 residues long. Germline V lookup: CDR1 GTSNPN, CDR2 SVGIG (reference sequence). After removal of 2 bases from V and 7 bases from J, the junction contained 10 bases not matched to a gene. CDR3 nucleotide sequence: TGTGCCTGGAGTCCCCGTAGGACAGGGGGGGGGACCCAGTACTTC. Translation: CAWSPRRTGGGTQYF. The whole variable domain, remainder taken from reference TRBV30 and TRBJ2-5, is SQTIHQWPATLVQPVGSPLSLECTVEGTSNPNLYWYRQAAGRGLQLLFYSVGIGQISSEVPQNLSASRPQDRQFILSSKKLLLSDSGFYLCAWSPRRTGGGTQYFGPGTRLLVL.

In nucleotides, the CDR3 is TGTGCCAGCAGCTTATCGCGCGGGGATTTGACCTACGAGCAGTACTTC. It codes for CASSLSRGDLTYEQYF. This sequence joins TRBV7-9 and TRBJ2-7, with D possibly matching TRBD2 (6 bases). CDR1 is SEHNR, CDR2 FQNEAQ, per germline (reference sequence). The CDR3 loop spans 16 amino acids. Trimming shortened V by 2 bases and J by 2 bases, and 16 bases separated the two germline ends.

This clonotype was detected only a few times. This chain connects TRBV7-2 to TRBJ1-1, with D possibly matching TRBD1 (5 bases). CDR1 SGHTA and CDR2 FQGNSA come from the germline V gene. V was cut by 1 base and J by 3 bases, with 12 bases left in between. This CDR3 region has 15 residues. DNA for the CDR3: TGTGCCAGCAGCTTAGGCTTGTTGGGGGACACTGAAGCTTTCTTT. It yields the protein CASSLGLLGDTEAFF.

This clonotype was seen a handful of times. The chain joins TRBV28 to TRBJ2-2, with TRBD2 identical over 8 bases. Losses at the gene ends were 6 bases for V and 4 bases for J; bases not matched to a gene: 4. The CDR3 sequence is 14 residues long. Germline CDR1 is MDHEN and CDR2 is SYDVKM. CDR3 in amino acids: CASRSGGATGELFF. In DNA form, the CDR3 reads TGTGCCAGCAGGTCGGGGGGGGCCACCGGGGAGCTGTTTTTT.

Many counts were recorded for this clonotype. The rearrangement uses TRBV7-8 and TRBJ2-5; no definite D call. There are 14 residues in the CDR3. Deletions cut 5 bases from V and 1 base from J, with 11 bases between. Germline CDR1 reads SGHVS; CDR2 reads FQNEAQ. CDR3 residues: CASSISRRQETQYF. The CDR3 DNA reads TGTGCCAGCAGCATTAGCAGGCGCCAAGAGACCCAGTACTTC.